This T cell receptor (beta chain) was sequenced in a study of cytomegalovirus exposure and HLA in healthy donors. Study observations and caveats: Among the CMV-associated chains, three were confirmed in vitro as specific for CMV antigens. A later analysis linked a missense variant in DCLRE1C to the trimming of TCR beta V and J genes. Among donors in an Asian-associated ancestry cluster, a later analysis reportedly found fewer N-insertions than the approximately 670-donor mean. Diagnosis of cytomegalovirus status made by the classifier reportedly showed high specificity and sensitivity.

The PCR contained 60 Vbeta and 13 Jbeta primers. This table comes from immunoSEQ multiplex PCR, and its TCRdb copy is limited to in-frame clones, with some not included. The sample holds roughly 200,000 clones, 70% to 85% seen once. Trimming cost V 5 bases and J 6 bases; bases outside gene matches: 5. Germline CDR1 and CDR2: MDHEN and SYDVKM. This CDR3 has 14 amino acids. Note on this clone: The antigen is undetermined.

V gene TRBV28 combines with J gene TRBJ2-1; 9 bases map to TRBD2. Sequencing used PBMCs. The source is a woman aged 40-49 years in good health and CMV-seronegative. The CDR3 reads CASSLPGLANEQFF. DNA of the CDR3: TGTGCCAGCAGTCTTCCGGGACTAGCCAATGAGCAGTTCTTC.